Listed below are T cell receptor beta chains from one sample, sequenced in a study of cytomegalovirus exposure and HLA in healthy donors. Assay used: immunoSEQ multiplex PCR; TCRdb lists only in-frame clones, some missing. Among approximately 89,000 clones, around 70% were seen once, and the ten largest hold less than 1.5%. Sequencing was carried out using PBMCs. Source of these receptors: a female donor in good health and CMV-seronegative. The CDR3 runs from the conserved cysteine through the conserved F or W. D genes are given only for firm matches. A clone size is listed for some rows: how often the clone was seen (once, few, many), or a class if it is expanded.

size: few
V: TRBV9
D: NA
J: TRBJ1-1
CDR3: CASSEAPGTEAFF
DNA: TGTGCCAGCAGCGAAGCTCCGGGCACTGAAGCTTTCTTT

size: NA
V: TRBV6-1
D: NA
J: TRBJ1-1
CDR3: CASSLQDPNTEAFF
DNA: TGTGCCAGCAGTTTACAGGACCCAAACACTGAAGCTTTCTTT

size: NA
V: TRBV19
D: NA
J: TRBJ1-5
CDR3: CASRGGEGHQPQHF
DNA: TGTGCCTCAAGGGGCGGGGAGGGACATCAGCCCCAGCATTTT

size: NA
V: TRBV5-1
D: TRBD2
J: TRBJ2-7
CDR3: CASSDWTRSYEQYF
DNA: TGCGCCAGCAGCGATTGGACTAGATCCTACGAGCAGTACTTC

size: NA
V: TRBV27
D: NA
J: TRBJ2-5
CDR3: CASSLWGSQETQYF
DNA: TGTGCCAGCAGTTTATGGGGCAGCCAAGAGACCCAGTACTTC

size: NA
V: TRBV7-9
D: TRBD1
J: TRBJ2-2
CDR3: CASSLPTGTGTGELFF
DNA: TGTGCCAGCAGCCTTCCGACAGGGACGGGGACCGGGGAGCTGTTTTTT

size: NA
V: TRBV6-1
D: NA
J: TRBJ2-1
CDR3: CASTKDSREQFF
DNA: TGTGCCAGCACTAAGGACTCCAGGGAGCAGTTCTTC

size: once
V: TRBV18
D: TRBD1
J: TRBJ1-1
CDR3: CASSPGQGVNTEAFF
DNA: TGTGCCAGCTCACCCGGACAGGGGGTGAACACTGAAGCTTTCTTT

size: few
V: TRBV7-9
D: NA
J: TRBJ1-1
CDR3: CASSGSTENTEAFF
DNA: TGTGCCAGCAGCGGTAGTACAGAGAACACTGAAGCTTTCTTT

size: NA
V: TRBV29-1
D: NA
J: TRBJ2-7
CDR3: CSVEGGAYEQYF
DNA: TGCAGCGTTGAAGGCGGGGCCTACGAGCAGTACTTC

size: NA
V: TRBV5-4
D: NA
J: TRBJ1-4
CDR3: CASSAVEGPTNEKLFF
DNA: TGTGCCAGCAGCGCCGTGGAGGGGCCGACTAATGAAAAACTGTTTTTT

size: NA
V: TRBV11-2
D: NA
J: TRBJ1-1
CDR3: CASRLGRGEAFF
DNA: TGTGCCAGCAGGCTGGGGCGTGGAGAAGCTTTCTTT

size: NA
V: TRBV5-6
D: NA
J: TRBJ2-3
CDR3: CASSFPRDADTQYF
DNA: TGTGCCAGCAGCTTTCCCAGGGATGCAGATACGCAGTATTTT

size: few
V: TRBV30
D: NA
J: TRBJ1-5
CDR3: CAWNEVNNQPQHF
DNA: TGTGCCTGGAATGAGGTCAACAATCAGCCCCAGCATTTT

size: few
V: TRBV5-4
D: NA
J: TRBJ2-3
CDR3: CASSPLLSTDTQYF
DNA: TGTGCCAGCAGCCCATTACTAAGCACAGATACGCAGTATTTT

size: few
V: TRBV7-8
D: TRBD2
J: TRBJ2-1
CDR3: CASSLELAGIHEQFF
DNA: TGTGCCAGCAGCTTAGAACTAGCGGGTATCCATGAGCAGTTCTTC

size: NA
V: TRBV6-5
D: NA
J: TRBJ1-4
CDR3: CASSQDSASEKLFF
DNA: TGTGCCAGCAGTCAGGACTCGGCTAGTGAAAAACTGTTTTTT

size: few
V: TRBV5-4
D: TRBD1
J: TRBJ2-2
CDR3: CASSEDRGDTGELFF
DNA: TGTGCCAGCAGCGAGGACAGGGGAGACACCGGGGAGCTGTTTTTT

size: NA
V: TRBV15
D: TRBD1
J: TRBJ1-4
CDR3: CATSWRDSEKLFF
DNA: TGTGCCACCAGCTGGAGGGACAGTGAAAAACTGTTTTTT

size: NA
V: TRBV7-3
D: NA
J: TRBJ2-2
CDR3: CASSSTGGTLNTGELFF
DNA: TGTGCCAGCAGCTCGACGGGGGGCACGCTAAACACCGGGGAGCTGTTTTTT

size: few
V: TRBV28
D: NA
J: TRBJ2-5
CDR3: CASSPTGMSETQYF
DNA: TGTGCCAGCAGTCCGACAGGTATGTCGGAGACCCAGTACTTC

size: NA
V: TRBV6-5
D: TRBD1
J: TRBJ1-1
CDR3: CASSPTGALQAFF
DNA: TGTGCCAGCAGTCCGACAGGGGCCCTCCAAGCTTTCTTT

size: NA
V: TRBV19
D: TRBD1
J: TRBJ1-5
CDR3: CASSFLGTEYSNQPQHF
DNA: TGTGCCAGTAGTTTCCTCGGGACAGAATATAGCAATCAGCCCCAGCATTTT

size: many
V: TRBV7-9
D: TRBD2
J: TRBJ2-5
CDR3: CASNRASGHQETQYF
DNA: TGTGCCAGCAACCGAGCTAGCGGGCATCAAGAGACCCAGTACTTC

size: NA
V: TRBV7-7
D: NA
J: TRBJ2-2
CDR3: CASSHQATAGELFF
DNA: TGTGCTAGCAGCCACCAAGCTACGGCCGGGGAGCTGTTTTTT

size: few
V: TRBV6-6
D: TRBD1
J: TRBJ1-1
CDR3: CASSYTAQGQAGAFF
DNA: TGTGCCAGCAGTTACACAGCACAGGGACAGGCGGGAGCTTTCTTT

size: NA
V: TRBV7-2
D: NA
J: TRBJ2-7
CDR3: CASSLAGGGNYEQYF
DNA: TGTGCCAGCAGCTTAGCGGGTGGGGGGAACTACGAGCAGTACTTC

size: NA
V: TRBV6-6
D: TRBD1
J: TRBJ1-4
CDR3: CASSRQGWGEKLFF
DNA: TGTGCCAGCAGCAGACAGGGGTGGGGTGAAAAACTGTTTTTT

size: NA
V: TRBV19
D: NA
J: TRBJ1-5
CDR3: CASSIRTVPNQPQHF
DNA: TGTGCCAGTAGTATCCGGACAGTACCCAATCAGCCCCAGCATTTT

size: NA
V: TRBV2
D: TRBD2
J: TRBJ2-3
CDR3: CASSERDYGTDTQYF
DNA: TGTGCCAGCAGTGAACGGGACTATGGCACAGATACGCAGTATTTT

size: few
V: TRBV28
D: TRBD2
J: TRBJ2-7
CDR3: CASSFPLALAGGPYEQYF
DNA: TGTGCCAGCAGTTTTCCCCTCGCCTTAGCGGGAGGTCCCTACGAGCAGTACTTC